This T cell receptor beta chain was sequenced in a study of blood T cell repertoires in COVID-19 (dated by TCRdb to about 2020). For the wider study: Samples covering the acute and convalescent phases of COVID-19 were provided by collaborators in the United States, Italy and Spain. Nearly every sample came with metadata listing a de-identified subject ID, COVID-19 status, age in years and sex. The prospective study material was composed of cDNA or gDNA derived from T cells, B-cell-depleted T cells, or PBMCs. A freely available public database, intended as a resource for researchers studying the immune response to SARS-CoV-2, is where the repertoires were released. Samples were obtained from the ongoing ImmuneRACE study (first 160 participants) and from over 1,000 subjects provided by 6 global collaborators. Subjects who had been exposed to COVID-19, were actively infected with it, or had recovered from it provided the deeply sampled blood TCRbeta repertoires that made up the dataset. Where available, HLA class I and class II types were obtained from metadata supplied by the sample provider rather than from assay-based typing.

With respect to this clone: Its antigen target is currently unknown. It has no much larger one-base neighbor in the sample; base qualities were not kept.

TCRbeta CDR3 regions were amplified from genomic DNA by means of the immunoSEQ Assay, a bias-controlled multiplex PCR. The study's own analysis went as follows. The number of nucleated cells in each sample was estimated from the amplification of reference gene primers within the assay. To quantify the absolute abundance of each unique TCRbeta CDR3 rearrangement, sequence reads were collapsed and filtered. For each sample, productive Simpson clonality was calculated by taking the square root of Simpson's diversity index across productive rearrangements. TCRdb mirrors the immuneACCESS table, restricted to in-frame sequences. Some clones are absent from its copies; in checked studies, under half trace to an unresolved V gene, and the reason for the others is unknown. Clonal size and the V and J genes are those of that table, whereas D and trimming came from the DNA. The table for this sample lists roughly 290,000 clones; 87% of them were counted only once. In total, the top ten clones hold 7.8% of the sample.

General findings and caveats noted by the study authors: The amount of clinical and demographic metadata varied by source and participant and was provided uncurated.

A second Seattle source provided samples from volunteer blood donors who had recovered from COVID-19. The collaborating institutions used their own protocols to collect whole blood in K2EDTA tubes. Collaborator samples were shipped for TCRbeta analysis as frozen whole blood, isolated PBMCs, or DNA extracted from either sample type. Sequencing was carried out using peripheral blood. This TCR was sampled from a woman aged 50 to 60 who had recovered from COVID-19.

The nucleotide sequence reads as follows: TGTGCCATCAGGACGGGACAGGGAGATGTCAATGAGCAGTTCTTC. This codes for CAIRTGQGDVNEQFF. The V gene is TRBV10-3 and the J gene is TRBJ2-1; the central 9 bases match TRBD1. Reading the germline V gene gives CDR1 ENHRY and CDR2 SYGVKD. The CDR3 spans 15 residues, from the cysteine through the phenylalanine. Only CDR3 DNA remains: 45 bases, in frame from the first base. Trimming removed 6 bases from V and 6 bases from J; the gene matches leave 9 bases unexplained.